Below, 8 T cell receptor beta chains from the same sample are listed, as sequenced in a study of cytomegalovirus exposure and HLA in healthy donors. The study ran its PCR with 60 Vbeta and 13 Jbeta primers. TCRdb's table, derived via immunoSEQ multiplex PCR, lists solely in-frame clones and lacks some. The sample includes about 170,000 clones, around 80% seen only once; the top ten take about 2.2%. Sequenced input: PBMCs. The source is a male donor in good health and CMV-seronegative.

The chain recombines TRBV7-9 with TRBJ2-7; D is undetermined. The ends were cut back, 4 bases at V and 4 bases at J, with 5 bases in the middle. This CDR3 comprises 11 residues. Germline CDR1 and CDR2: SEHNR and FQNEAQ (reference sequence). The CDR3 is CASSSYYEQYF. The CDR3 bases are TGTGCCAGCAGCTCGTATTACGAGCAGTACTTC.

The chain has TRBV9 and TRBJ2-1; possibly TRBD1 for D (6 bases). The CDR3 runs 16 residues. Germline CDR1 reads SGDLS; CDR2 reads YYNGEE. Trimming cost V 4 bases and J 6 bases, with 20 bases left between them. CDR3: CASSPHGTPLGNEQFF. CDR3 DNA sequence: TGTGCCAGCAGCCCACATGGGACACCACTGGGCAATGAGCAGTTCTTC.

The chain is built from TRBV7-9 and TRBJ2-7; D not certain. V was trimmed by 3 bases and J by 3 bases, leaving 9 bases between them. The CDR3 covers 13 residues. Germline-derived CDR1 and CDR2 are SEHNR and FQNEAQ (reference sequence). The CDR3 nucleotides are TGTGCCAGCAGCTTGTATTCCGGCTACGAGCAGTACTTC. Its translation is CASSLYSGYEQYF.

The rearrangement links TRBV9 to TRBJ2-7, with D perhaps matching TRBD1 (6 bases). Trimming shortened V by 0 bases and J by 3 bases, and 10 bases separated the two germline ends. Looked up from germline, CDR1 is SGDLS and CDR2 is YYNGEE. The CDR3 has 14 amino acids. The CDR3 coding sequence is TGTGCCAGCAGCGTAGGGACAGAAGACTACGAGCAGTACTTC. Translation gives CASSVGTEDYEQYF.

CDR3 in DNA: TGTGCCAGCAGCTTAGGTCGACAGACTAATTCACCCCTCCACTTT. Its protein product is CASSLGRQTNSPLHF. This chain uses TRBV11-2 with TRBJ1-6; possible D gene TRBD1, 5 bases. The V gene lost 1 base and the J gene lost 6 bases, with 10 bases spanning the gap. The CDR3 length is 15 residues. Per germline, CDR1 SGHAT and CDR2 FQNNGV.

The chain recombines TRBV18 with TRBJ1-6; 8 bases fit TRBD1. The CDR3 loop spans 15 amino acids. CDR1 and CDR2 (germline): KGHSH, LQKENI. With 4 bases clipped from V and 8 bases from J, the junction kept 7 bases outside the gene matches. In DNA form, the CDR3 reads TGTGCCAGCTCACGAGACAGGGGTGGTGATTCACCCCTCCACTTT. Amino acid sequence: CASSRDRGGDSPLHF.

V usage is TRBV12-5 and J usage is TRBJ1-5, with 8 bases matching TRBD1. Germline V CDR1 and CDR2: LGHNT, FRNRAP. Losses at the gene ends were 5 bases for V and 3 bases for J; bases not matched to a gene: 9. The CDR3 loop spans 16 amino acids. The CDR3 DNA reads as TGTGCTAGTGGTGGACCACCGGGACAGGACAATCAGCCCCAGCATTTT. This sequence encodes CASGGPPGQDNQPQHF.

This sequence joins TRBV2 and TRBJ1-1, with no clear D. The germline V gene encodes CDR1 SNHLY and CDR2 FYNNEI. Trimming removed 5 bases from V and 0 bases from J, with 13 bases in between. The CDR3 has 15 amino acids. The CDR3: CASSISGSMNTEAFF. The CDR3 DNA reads TGTGCCAGCAGTATAAGCGGATCCATGAACACTGAAGCTTTCTTT. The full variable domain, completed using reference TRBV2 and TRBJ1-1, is EPEVTQTPSHQVTQMGQEVILRCVPISNHLYFYWYRQILGQKVEFLVSFYNNEISEKSEIFDDQFSVERPDGSNFTLKIRSTKLEDSAMYFCASSISGSMNTEAFFGQGTRLTVV.